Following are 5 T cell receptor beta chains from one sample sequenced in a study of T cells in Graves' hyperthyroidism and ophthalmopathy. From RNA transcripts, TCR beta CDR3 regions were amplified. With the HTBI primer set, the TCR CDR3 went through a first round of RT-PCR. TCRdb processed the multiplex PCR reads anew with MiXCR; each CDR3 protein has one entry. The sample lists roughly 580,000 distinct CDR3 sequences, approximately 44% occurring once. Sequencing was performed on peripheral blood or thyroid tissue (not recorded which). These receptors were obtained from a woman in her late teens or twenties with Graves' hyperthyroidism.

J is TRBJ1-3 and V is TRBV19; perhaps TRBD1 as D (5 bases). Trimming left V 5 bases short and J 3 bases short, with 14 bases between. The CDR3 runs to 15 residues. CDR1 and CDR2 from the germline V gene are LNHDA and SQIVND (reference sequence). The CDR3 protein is CASSPYGAIGNTIYF. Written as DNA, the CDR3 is TGTGCCAGTAGTCCCTACGGGGCAATTGGAAACACCATATATTTT.

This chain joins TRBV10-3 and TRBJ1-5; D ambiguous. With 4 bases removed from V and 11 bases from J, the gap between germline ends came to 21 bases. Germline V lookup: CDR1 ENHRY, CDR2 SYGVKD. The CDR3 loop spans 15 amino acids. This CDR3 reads CAISADQDDQETQHF. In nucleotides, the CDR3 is TGTGCCATCAGTGCGGACCAGGATGACCAAGAGACCCAGCATTTT.

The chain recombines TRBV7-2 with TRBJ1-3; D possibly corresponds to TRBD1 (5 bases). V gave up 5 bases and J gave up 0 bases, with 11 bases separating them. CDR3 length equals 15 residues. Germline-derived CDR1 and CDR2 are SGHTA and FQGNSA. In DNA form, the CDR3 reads TGTGCCAGCAGCCCCCGGACACCCTCTGGAAACACCATATATTTT. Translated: CASSPRTPSGNTIYF.

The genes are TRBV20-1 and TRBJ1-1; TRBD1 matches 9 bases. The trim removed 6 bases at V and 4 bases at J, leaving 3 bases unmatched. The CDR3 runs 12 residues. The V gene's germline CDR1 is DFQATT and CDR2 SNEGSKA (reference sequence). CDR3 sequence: CSAGQGTTEAFF. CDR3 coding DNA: TGCAGTGCGGGACAGGGTACCACTGAAGCTTTCTTT.

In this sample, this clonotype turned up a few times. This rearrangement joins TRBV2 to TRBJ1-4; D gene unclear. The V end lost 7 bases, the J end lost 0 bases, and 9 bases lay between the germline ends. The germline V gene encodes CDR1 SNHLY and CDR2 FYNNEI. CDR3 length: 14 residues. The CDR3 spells CASKDAATNEKLFF. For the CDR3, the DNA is TGTGCCAGCAAGGACGCTGCAACTAATGAAAAACTGTTTTTT.